This T cell receptor (beta chain) was recovered during a study of T cell changes during pregnancy in multiple sclerosis. TCRdb's copy holds only in-frame clones and misses some; the assay was immunoSEQ multiplex PCR. The sample includes about 100,000 clones, 94% of them seen just once. The CDR3 totals 15 residues. Looked up from germline, CDR1 is SGHVS and CDR2 is FQNEAQ. V was clipped by 10 bases and J by 0 bases; unmatched bases: 9. The origin of this receptor is a female donor with multiple sclerosis, enrolled in a pregnancy study. The chain joins TRBV7-8 to TRBJ2-1; 7 nucleotides align to TRBD2. The source material was peripheral blood, sampled before pregnancy. The CDR3, as DNA: TGTGCCACGAACCCTAGCGGAAGCTCCTACAATGAGCAGTTCTTC. This translates into CATNPSGSSYNEQFF.